The 11 T cell receptor beta chains below were found in one sample sequenced in a study of metastatic and nonmetastatic thyroid tumors (dated by TCRdb to 2019 to 2021). The library came from PCR. Sequencing relied on an Illumina HiSeq 4000. In TCRdb, the public reads were trimmed at Q25 with fastp and aligned with MiXCR, with productive beta chains retained. The sample data list roughly 14,000 clones, and 31% of these were observed just once. The ten largest make up about 10% of the sample. Before undergoing thyroid surgery, none of the patients had been given any kind of treatment. Sequencing input: blood. The receptors were sampled from a female donor with papillary thyroid cancer or a benign thyroid nodule (not recorded which). Some clones in this sample may be carry-over from other donors' samples.

The chain uses TRBV5-1 and TRBJ2-7, with a possible D match to TRBD1 (6 bases). This CDR3 comprises 14 residues. In germline, CDR1 is SGHRS, CDR2 YFSETQ. V shed 4 bases and J shed 4 bases, with 15 bases lying between them. CDR3 sequence: CASSPDRLLYEQYF. Here the CDR3 DNA reads TGCGCCAGCAGCCCGGACAGACTGTTGTACGAGCAGTACTTC.

This clone was observed many times. Lacking the conserved final phenylalanine or tryptophan, this CDR3 likely reflects a read error. This chain joins TRBV19 and TRBJ1-1; D gene unclear. Per germline, CDR1 LNHDA and CDR2 SQIVND (reference sequence). The CDR3 extends over 12 amino acids. V lost 6 bases, J lost 0 bases, and 5 bases lay in between. In DNA, the CDR3 is TGTGCCAGTAGCTTTCTGAACACTGAAGCTTTCCTT. It encodes CASSFLNTEAFL.

This clone is medium-sized by share. The V gene is TRBV2, the J gene TRBJ2-7; the D gene is possibly TRBD1 (6 bases). The ends were cut back, 6 bases at V and 4 bases at J, with 7 bases in the middle. Germline CDR1 and CDR2: SNHLY and FYNNEI. The CDR3 is 11 residues long. The CDR3 sequence: CASRTGYEQYF. CDR3 sequence (DNA): TGTGCCAGCAGGACAGGATACGAGCAGTACTTC. Using reference TRBV2 and TRBJ2-7 for the parts outside the CDR3, the full variable domain is EPEVTQTPSHQVTQMGQEVILRCVPISNHLYFYWYRQILGQKVEFLVSFYNNEISEKSEIFDDQFSVERPDGSNFTLKIRSTKLEDSAMYFCASRTGYEQYFGPGTRLTVT.

This clone has only one observation. The rearrangement joins TRBV7-3 to TRBJ1-2, with 8 positions matching TRBD1. The CDR3 consists of 16 residues. V shed 5 bases, J shed 5 bases, and the junction held 13 bases outside the gene matches. The germline gives CDR1 SGHTA, CDR2 FQGTGA. The CDR3 DNA reads as TGTGCCAGCAGCCCTCACGGACAGGGAATGTGGTATGGCTACACCTTC. Residues: CASSPHGQGMWYGYTF. Full variable domain (outside the CDR3, taken from reference TRBV7-3 and TRBJ1-2): GAGVSQTPSNKVTEKGKYVELRCDPISGHTALYWYRQSLGQGPEFLIYFQGTGAADDSGLPNDRFFAVRPEGSVSTLKIQRTERGDSAVYLCASSPHGQGMWYGYTFGSGTRLTVV.

The rearrangement joins TRBV20-1 to TRBJ1-5, with D perhaps matching TRBD1 (6 bases). Per the germline V gene, CDR1 is DFQATT and CDR2 is SNEGSKA (reference sequence). The length of the CDR3 is 14 residues. V shed 2 bases and J shed 3 bases, with 11 bases lying between them. The CDR3 DNA sequence: TGCAGTGCTAGATGGGGGGCGGTCAATCAGCCCCAGCATTTT. It yields the protein CSARWGAVNQPQHF.

V usage is TRBV25-1 and J usage is TRBJ2-1; D remains ambiguous. V lost 0 bases, J lost 16 bases, and 10 bases lay in between. The CDR3 totals 11 residues. CDR1 is MGHDK, CDR2 SYGVNS, per germline. The CDR3 reads CASSEYNDHFF. DNA of the CDR3: TGTGCCAGCAGTGAATATAATGATCATTTCTTC.

This clone was detected only once. This chain joins TRBV4-1 and TRBJ1-5; 7 bases map to TRBD1. Germline V gene data show CDR1 as MGHRA and CDR2 as YSYEKL. V gave up 4 bases and J gave up 3 bases; unmatched junction bases: 9. The length of the CDR3 is 16 residues. Written as DNA, the CDR3 is TGCGCCAGCAGCCCCCGACAGGGCGGTTTCAATCAGCCCCAGCATTTT. As protein: CASSPRQGGFNQPQHF.

Points on this clone: A read error may be the cause here, since a much bigger clone is one base away. V usage is TRBV3-1 and J usage is TRBJ2-3; D may be TRBD2 (5 bases). CDR1 and CDR2 (germline): LGHDT, YNNKEL (reference sequence). The CDR3 runs to 13 residues. CDR3 amino acids: CASSKDLTGTQYF. The CDR3 bases are TGTGCCAGCAGCAAAGATTTGACGGGAACGCAGTATTTT.

This clone is labeled as medium-sized. The chain links TRBV28 to TRBJ2-7; 9 bases align to TRBD1. Germline CDR1 reads MDHEN; CDR2 reads SYDVKM. J lost 1 base, V lost 7 bases, and 8 bases had no gene match. This CDR3 has 15 amino acids. The chain's CDR3 is CASTRTGALSYEQYF. CDR3 DNA sequence: TGTGCCAGCACCAGGACAGGGGCCCTATCCTACGAGCAGTACTTC.

The sample holds many counts of this clone. V and J are TRBV4-3 and TRBJ1-1, with D possibly TRBD1 on 5 matching bases. Deletions cut 0 bases from V and 4 bases from J, with 12 bases between. The germline V gene encodes CDR1 LGHNA and CDR2 YSLEER. There are 15 residues in the CDR3. The CDR3 here is CASSQDQSGSTEAFF. As DNA, the CDR3 is TGCGCCAGCAGCCAAGATCAATCAGGGAGCACTGAAGCTTTCTTT.

This clone occurred a few times. It may be a read error: a sequence one base away is much more abundant. The V and J genes are TRBV5-1 and TRBJ2-3; TRBD2 matches at 8 bases. The CDR3 is 17 amino acids. Trimming cost V 4 bases and J 2 bases; bases outside gene matches: 12. Per the germline V gene, CDR1 is SGHRS and CDR2 is YFSETQ. The CDR3 DNA reads TGCGCCAGCAGCCTGGCCGGGACTAGGGTTTCCACAGATACGCAGTATTTT. Translated, it gives CASSLAGTRVSTDTQYF.